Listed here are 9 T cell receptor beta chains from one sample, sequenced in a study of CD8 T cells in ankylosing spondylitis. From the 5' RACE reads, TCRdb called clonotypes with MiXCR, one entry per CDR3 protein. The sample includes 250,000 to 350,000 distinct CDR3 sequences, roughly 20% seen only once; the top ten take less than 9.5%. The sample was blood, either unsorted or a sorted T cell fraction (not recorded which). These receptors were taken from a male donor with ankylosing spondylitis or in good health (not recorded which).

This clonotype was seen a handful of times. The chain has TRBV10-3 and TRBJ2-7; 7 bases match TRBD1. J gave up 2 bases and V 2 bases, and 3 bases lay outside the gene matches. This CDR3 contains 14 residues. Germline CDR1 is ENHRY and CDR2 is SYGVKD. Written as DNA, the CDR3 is TGTGCCATCAGTGAGCGGACAGGTCCCTACGAGCAGTACGTC. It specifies CAISERTGPYEQYV.

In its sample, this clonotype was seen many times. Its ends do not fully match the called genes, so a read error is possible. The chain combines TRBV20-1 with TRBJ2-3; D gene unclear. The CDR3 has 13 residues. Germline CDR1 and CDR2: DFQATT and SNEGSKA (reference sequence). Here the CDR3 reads CSARSSSVDTHYF. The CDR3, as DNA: TGCAGTGCTAGAAGTTCTTCAGTAGATACGCATTATTTT.

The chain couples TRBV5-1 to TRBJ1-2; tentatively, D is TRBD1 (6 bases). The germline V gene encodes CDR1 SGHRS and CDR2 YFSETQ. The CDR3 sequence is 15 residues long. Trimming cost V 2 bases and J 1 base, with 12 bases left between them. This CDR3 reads CASSLDRFYNYGYTF. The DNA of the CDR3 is TGCGCCAGCAGCTTAGACAGGTTTTATAACTATGGCTACACCTTC.

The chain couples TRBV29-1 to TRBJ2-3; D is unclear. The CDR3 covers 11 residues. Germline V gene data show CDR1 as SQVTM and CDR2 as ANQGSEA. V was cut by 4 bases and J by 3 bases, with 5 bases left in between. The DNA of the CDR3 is TGCAGCGTTGGGGGAACAGATACGCAGTATTTT. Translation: CSVGGTDTQYF.

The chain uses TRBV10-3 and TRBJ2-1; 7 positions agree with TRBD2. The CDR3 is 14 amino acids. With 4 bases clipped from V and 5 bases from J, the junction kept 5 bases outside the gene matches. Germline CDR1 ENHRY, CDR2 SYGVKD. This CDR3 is CAISVGGENNEQFF. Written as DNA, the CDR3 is TGTGCCATCAGTGTTGGGGGGGAGAACAATGAGCAGTTCTTC.

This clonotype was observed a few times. The CDR3 loop reads CASSLGTENTGELFF. The CDR3 DNA reads as TGTGCCAGCTCACTTGGGACAGAAAACACCGGGGAGCTGTTTTTT. The V call is TRBV18, the J call TRBJ2-2; TRBD1 aligns across 7 bases. From germline, CDR1 is KGHSH and CDR2 LQKENI. V lost 4 bases and J lost 2; bases outside the gene matches: 4. This CDR3 has 15 residues.

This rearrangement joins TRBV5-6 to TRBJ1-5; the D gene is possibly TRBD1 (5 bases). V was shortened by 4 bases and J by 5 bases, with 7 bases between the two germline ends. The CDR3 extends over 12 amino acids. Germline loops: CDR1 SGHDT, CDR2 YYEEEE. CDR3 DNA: TGTGCCAGCAGCATGACAGATCAGCCCCAGCATTTT. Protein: CASSMTDQPQHF.

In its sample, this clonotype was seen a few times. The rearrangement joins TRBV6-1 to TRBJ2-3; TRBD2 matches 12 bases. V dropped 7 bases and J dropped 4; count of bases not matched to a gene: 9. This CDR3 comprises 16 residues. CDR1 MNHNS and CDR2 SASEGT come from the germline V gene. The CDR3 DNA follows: TGTGCCAGCACTCCGGGACTAGCGGGCTCGGCAGATACGCAGTATTTT. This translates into CASTPGLAGSADTQYF.

In nucleotides, the CDR3 is TGTGCCACCAGCCCGACTAGCGGGAGGATAACAGATACGCAGTATTTT. This translates into CATSPTSGRITDTQYF. The V call is TRBV15, the J call TRBJ2-3, with 13 positions matching TRBD2. This CDR3 region has 16 residues. After removal of 5 bases from V and 3 bases from J, the junction contained 5 bases not matched to a gene. Germline CDR1 reads LNHNV; CDR2 reads YYDKDF (reference sequence).